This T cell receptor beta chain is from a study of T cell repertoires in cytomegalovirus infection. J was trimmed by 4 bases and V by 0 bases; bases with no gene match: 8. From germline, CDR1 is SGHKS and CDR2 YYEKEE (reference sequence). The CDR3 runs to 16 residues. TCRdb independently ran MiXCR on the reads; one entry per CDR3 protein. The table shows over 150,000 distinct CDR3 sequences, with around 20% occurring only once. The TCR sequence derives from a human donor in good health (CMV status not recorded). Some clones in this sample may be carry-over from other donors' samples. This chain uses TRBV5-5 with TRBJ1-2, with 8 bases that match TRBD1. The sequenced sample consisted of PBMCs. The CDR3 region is CASSLDSGGAGYGYTF. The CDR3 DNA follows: TGTGCCAGCAGCTTGGATTCAGGGGGCGCAGGCTATGGCTACACCTTC.